The rows below give T cell receptor beta chains drawn from one sample of a study of graft-versus-host responses after intestinal transplantation. Antigens for these TCRs are unknown. Sequencing used immunoSEQ multiplex PCR; TCRdb keeps in-frame clones, though not all of them. The sample holds 70,000 to 95,000 clones, roughly 91% seen once. The sample was unstimulated CD8+ T cells sorted from spleen or lymph node cells, taken before transplant. Receptors were obtained from a human donor who was the organ donor for an intestinal transplant. The CDR3 runs from the conserved cysteine through the conserved F or W. D genes are given only for firm matches. Not all rows give a size; the values are once, few, many and, for expanded clones, a class.

TRBV13	TRBD2	TRBJ2-1	NA	17	TGTGCCAGCAGCGGACAGGGAAGGACTAGCGGGGGGGGGATGCAGTTCTTC	CASSGQGRTSGGGMQFF
TRBV27	TRBD1	TRBJ1-2	once	13	TGTGCCAGCGGTGAGACAGGGCTCTATGGCTACACCTTC	CASGETGLYGYTF
TRBV6-5	NA	TRBJ1-2	few	15	TGTGCCAGCAGTTACGCCTCTAGGGAGAACTATGGCTACACCTTC	CASSYASRENYGYTF
TRBV7-9	NA	TRBJ1-1	NA	12	TGTGCCAGCAGACAGGGTTATACTGAAGCTTTCTTT	CASRQGYTEAFF
TRBV7-6	TRBD1	TRBJ2-2	NA	17	TGTGCCAGCAGCTCGACAGGGCTGTCGGGGTTAGCCGGGGAGCTGTTTTTT	CASSSTGLSGLAGELFF
TRBV11-2	TRBD1	TRBJ1-3	NA	15	TGTGCCAGCAGCTTAGGAGGGGGCAGTGGAAACACCATATATTTT	CASSLGGGSGNTIYF
TRBV2	TRBD1	TRBJ2-7	NA	13	TGTGCCAGCAGTGACAGGGGGCCGCACGAGCAGTACTTC	CASSDRGPHEQYF
TRBV15	TRBD1	TRBJ2-5	NA	17	TGTGCCACCAGCAGAGATCGGGTCACAGGGGGACAAGAGACCCAGTACTTC	CATSRDRVTGGQETQYF
TRBV27	NA	TRBJ2-5	NA	15	TGTGCCAGCAGTGGGTGGCGGGGCAACCAAGAGACCCAGTACTTC	CASSGWRGNQETQYF
TRBV10-1	NA	TRBJ2-7	NA	16	TGCGCCAGCAGGGAGGCGGGCCAGAACCTCCCCTACGAGCAGTACTTC	CASREAGQNLPYEQYF
TRBV27	NA	TRBJ2-3	NA	14	TGTGCCAGCAGTTTAGGCAGGGGCACAGATACGCAGTATTTT	CASSLGRGTDTQYF
TRBV7-3	NA	TRBJ2-1	NA	17	TGTGCCAGCAGCTTGCGCCCCCCGGGAGATTCCTACAATGAGCAGTTCTTC	CASSLRPPGDSYNEQFF
TRBV2	TRBD1	TRBJ1-6	NA	17	TGTGCCAGCAGTCGGACAGGGGGCGTCTCCTATAATTCACCCCTCCACTTT	CASSRTGGVSYNSPLHF
TRBV19	NA	TRBJ2-4	NA	14	TGTGCCAGTAAATCGCGGGCCGTGTTAAACATTCAGTACTTC	CASKSRAVLNIQYF
TRBV5-1	NA	TRBJ1-4	NA	15	TGCGCCAGCAGCGGCGGACAGTCGTCGGGAGAAAAACTGTTTTTT	CASSGGQSSGEKLFF
TRBV7-8	NA	TRBJ1-2	once	12	TGTGCCAGCAGCTTAGGGGCAGGAGGCTACACCTTC	CASSLGAGGYTF
TRBV19	NA	TRBJ1-3	NA	17	TGTGCCAGTAGTATAGTGTGGGGCGCCAGCTCTGGAAACACCATATATTTT	CASSIVWGASSGNTIYF
TRBV28	NA	TRBJ2-3	NA	12	TGTGCCAGCAGTCCCGTCACAGATACGCAGTATTTT	CASSPVTDTQYF
TRBV25-1	NA	TRBJ1-1	NA	13	TGTGCCAGCAGTCCAGGGGCGTTTTCTGAAGCTTTCTTT	CASSPGAFSEAFF
TRBV7-8	NA	TRBJ1-1	NA	14	TGTGCCAGCAGCTTGGCAGGGATAAACACTGAAGCTTTCTTT	CASSLAGINTEAFF
TRBV6-5	NA	TRBJ1-4	NA	12	TGTGCCAGCAGCCCCTCCCGGAGAAAACTGTTTTTT	CASSPSRRKLFF
TRBV10-3	NA	TRBJ1-2	NA	16	TGTGCCATCAGTGAGCACCGAACGACAGCTGGCTATGGCTACACCTTC	CAISEHRTTAGYGYTF
TRBV27	TRBD2	TRBJ2-7	NA	13	TGTGCCAGCAGTTTGGCTAGCGGCTACGAGCAGTACTTC	CASSLASGYEQYF
TRBV13	NA	TRBJ2-1	NA	12	TGTGCCAGCTCCGGGCGGGACAATGAGCAGTTCTTC	CASSGRDNEQFF
TRBV19	TRBD2	TRBJ2-2	NA	14	TGTGCCAGTAGTCGAGCGGGGGGCACCGGGGAGCTGTTTTTT	CASSRAGGTGELFF
TRBV7-6	TRBD2	TRBJ2-7	NA	13	TGTGCCAGCAGCTCCCCACTAGCGGGTGAGCAGTACTTC	CASSSPLAGEQYF
TRBV11-3	NA	TRBJ2-5	once	12	TGTGCCAGCAGCTCCCCCCTATCGACCCAGTACTTC	CASSSPLSTQYF
TRBV5-4	NA	TRBJ1-2	NA	13	TGTGCCAGCAGACCGAGGGGGGGCTATGGCTACACCTTC	CASRPRGGYGYTF
TRBV5-1	TRBD1	TRBJ2-7	NA	15	TGCGCCAGCAGCCTACGGGGACAGGGAGACCACGAGCAGTACTTC	CASSLRGQGDHEQYF
TRBV22-1	NA	TRBJ2-3	NA	22	TGTCCTGGGAGCGCACACACGTTCCGGCTAGCGGGAGTGACAGCTAGCACAGATACGCAGTATTTT	CPGSAHTFRLAGVTASTDTQYF
TRBV7-9	NA	TRBJ2-7	NA	15	TGTGCCAGCAGCCCCCCGGGACACCTTTCCTACGAGCAGTACTTC	CASSPPGHLSYEQYF
TRBV28	TRBD2	TRBJ2-1	NA	16	TGTGCCAGCAGTCAGACTAGCGGGATCGGAGGGGGTGAGCAGTTCTTC	CASSQTSGIGGGEQFF
TRBV27	TRBD1	TRBJ2-7	NA	16	TGTGCCAGCAGTCCGGGGTCCGGGACAGGGAGGTACGAGCAGTACTTC	CASSPGSGTGRYEQYF
TRBV9	TRBD2	TRBJ2-3	NA	16	TGTGCCAGCAGCGTAGTACTAGCGGGGGCGGGGGATACGCAGTATTTT	CASSVVLAGAGDTQYF
TRBV4-1	NA	TRBJ1-2	NA	13	TGCGCCAGCAGCCAAGCAAGGGGCTATGGCTACACCTTC	CASSQARGYGYTF
TRBV28	TRBD2	TRBJ2-7	NA	16	TGTGCCAGCAGTCTGGGACTAGCGGGGGGGGAGTACGAGCAGTACTTC	CASSLGLAGGEYEQYF
TRBV5-4	TRBD2	TRBJ2-3	NA	16	TGTGCCAGCAGCTTGAGTCTAGCGGGGGCTCGGGATACGCAGTATTTT	CASSLSLAGARDTQYF
TRBV6-5	NA	TRBJ1-2	NA	14	TGTGCCAGCAGCCTCTCTACAGGGTCGGGTGGCTACACCTTC	CASSLSTGSGGYTF
TRBV19	TRBD1	TRBJ1-1	NA	16	TGTGCCAGTAGTATATGGACAGGGATCATGAACACTGAAGCTTTCTTT	CASSIWTGIMNTEAFF
TRBV10-3	TRBD2	TRBJ2-1	NA	14	TGTGCCATCAGTGACCCGGGACTAGGCTATGAGCAGTTCTTC	CAISDPGLGYEQFF
TRBV6-1	TRBD2	TRBJ2-1	NA	16	TGTGCCAGCAGTGAATCGCTAGCGGGAGCGTACAATGAGCAGTTCTTC	CASSESLAGAYNEQFF
TRBV2	TRBD2	TRBJ2-3	NA	14	TGTGCCAGCAATGGGGAGGGAGGCACAGATACGCAGTATTTT	CASNGEGGTDTQYF
TRBV19	TRBD1	TRBJ1-4	NA	18	TGTGCCAGTAGCCAGGAGGGGGCGTTACAATCAACTAATGAAAAACTGTTTTTT	CASSQEGALQSTNEKLFF
TRBV30	TRBD2	TRBJ2-2	NA	15	TGTGCCTGGAGTCCACTAGCGGGGGGGCTTGGGGAGCTGTTTTTT	CAWSPLAGGLGELFF
TRBV13	TRBD1	TRBJ2-7	NA	14	TGTGCCAGCAGCTTAGAGGACAGGAGGTACGAGCAGTACTTC	CASSLEDRRYEQYF
TRBV6-6	NA	TRBJ2-7	NA	14	TGTGCCAGCAGTTATCTGGAAAAGGCAGGCGAGCAGTACTTC	CASSYLEKAGEQYF